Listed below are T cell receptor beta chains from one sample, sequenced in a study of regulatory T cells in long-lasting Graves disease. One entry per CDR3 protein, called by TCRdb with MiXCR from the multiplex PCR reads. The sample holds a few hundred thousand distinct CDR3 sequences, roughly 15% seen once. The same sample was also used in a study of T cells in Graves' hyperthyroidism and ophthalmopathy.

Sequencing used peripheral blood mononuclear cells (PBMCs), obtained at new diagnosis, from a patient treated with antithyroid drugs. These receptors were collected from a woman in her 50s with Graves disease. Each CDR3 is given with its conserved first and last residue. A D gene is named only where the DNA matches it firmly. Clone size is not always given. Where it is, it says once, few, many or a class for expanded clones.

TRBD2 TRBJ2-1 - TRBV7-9 TGTGCCAGCAGCTTAGTTGGACTAGCGGTTAATGAGCAGTTCTTC CASSLVGLAVNEQFF
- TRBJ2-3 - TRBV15 TGTGCCACCAGCAGAGATTGGGCAGATACGCAGTATTTT CATSRDWADTQYF
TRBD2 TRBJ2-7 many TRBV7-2 TGTGCCAGCAGCCCTCGTTTAGCGGGGGTCTACGAGCAGTACTTC CASSPRLAGVYEQYF
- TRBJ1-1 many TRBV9 TGTGCCAGCAGCGCTGCCCAGGGGAACACTGAAGCTTTCTTT CASSAAQGNTEAFF
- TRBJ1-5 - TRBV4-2 TGTGCCAGCAGCCAAGACTCTGATCAGCCCCAGCATTTT CASSQDSDQPQHF
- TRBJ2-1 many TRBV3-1 TGTGCCAGCAGCCAAACCAACAATGAGCAGTTCTTC CASSQTNNEQFF
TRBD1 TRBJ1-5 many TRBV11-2 TGTGCCAGCAGCTCGACCGGGACAGGGGGCGCGAATCAGCCCCAGCATTTT CASSSTGTGGANQPQHF
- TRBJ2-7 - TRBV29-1 TGCAGCGTCGAACGGGACGCAGACTACGAGCAGTACTTC CSVERDADYEQYF
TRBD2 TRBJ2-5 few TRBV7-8 TGTGCCAGCAGCTTAGAGACTAGCGGCCTCCAAGAGACCCAGTACTTC CASSLETSGLQETQYF
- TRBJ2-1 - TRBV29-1 TGCAGCGTTCTGACTCTTGACTACAATGAGCAGTTCTTC CSVLTLDYNEQFF
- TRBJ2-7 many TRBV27 TGTGCCAGCAGTTCAGGGCTCGACTACGAGCAGTACTTC CASSSGLDYEQYF
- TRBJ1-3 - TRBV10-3 TGTGCCATCAGTGAGCGCCGGGTAGAAGGAAACACCATATATTTT CAISERRVEGNTIYF
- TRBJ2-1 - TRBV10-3 TGTGCCATCAGTGAAGGTACAGTTTACAATGAGCAGTTCTTC CAISEGTVYNEQFF
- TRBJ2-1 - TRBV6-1 TGTGCCAGCAGTGAAGCGGGAGAGCCCCCTGAGACGCAGTTCTTC CASSEAGEPPETQFF
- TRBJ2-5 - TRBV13 TGTGCCAGCGGACCTCATCTAGGACCAGGGGAGACCCAGTACTTC CASGPHLGPGETQYF
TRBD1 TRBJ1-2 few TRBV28 TGTGCCAGCAGCACGACAGGGGGGATCTATGGCTACACCTTC CASSTTGGIYGYTF
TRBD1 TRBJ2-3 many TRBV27 TGTGCCAGCAGTCTCCCCGGACAGGGCGCTATGGATACGCAGTATTTT CASSLPGQGAMDTQYF
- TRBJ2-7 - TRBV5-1 TGCGCCAGCAGCTTGGTAGAGCCTACCTACGAGCAGTACTTC CASSLVEPTYEQYF
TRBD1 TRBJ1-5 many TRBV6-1 TGTGCCAGCAAACCTTGGGGACAGGGAAGGAGTCAGCCCCAGCATTTT CASKPWGQGRSQPQHF
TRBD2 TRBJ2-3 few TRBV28 TGTGCCAGCAGTTTGGTTACCGGGACTAGCGGGAAATCGGGCACAGATACGCAGTATTTT CASSLVTGTSGKSGTDTQYF
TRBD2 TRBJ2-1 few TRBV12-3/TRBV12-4 TGTGCCAGCAGTCGTAGCGGGAGGAACAATGAGCAGTTCTTC CASSRSGRNNEQFF
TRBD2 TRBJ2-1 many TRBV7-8 TGTGCCAGCAGCTTAGGGGAGGCGGGAGTAGGCAATGAGCAGTTCTTC CASSLGEAGVGNEQFF
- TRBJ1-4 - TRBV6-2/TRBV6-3 TGTGCCAGCAGTAACGAGGGAGGGGGAGTCGGTGAAAAACTGTTTTTT CASSNEGGGVGEKLFF
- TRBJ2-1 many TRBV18 TGTGCCAGCAGTCCCCCGAACAATGAGCAGTTCTTC CASSPPNNEQFF
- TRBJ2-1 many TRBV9 TGTGCCAGCAGCGTAAGATCTAATTGGGACAATGAGCAGTTCTTC CASSVRSNWDNEQFF
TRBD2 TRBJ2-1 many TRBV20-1 TGCAGTGCTAGAGAACGGCGGGAGGGCCACAATGAGCAGTTCTTC CSARERREGHNEQFF
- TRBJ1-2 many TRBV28 TGTGCCAGCACGCGACGAATGAGCTATGGCTACACCTTC CASTRRMSYGYTF
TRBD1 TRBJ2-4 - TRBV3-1 TGTGCCAGCAGCCCGCTTGGGGACAGGGGGCAGAACATTCAGTACTTC CASSPLGDRGQNIQYF
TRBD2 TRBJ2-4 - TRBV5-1 TGCGCCAGCAGCTTGAATGGGCCTAGCGGGGACATTCAGTACTTC CASSLNGPSGDIQYF
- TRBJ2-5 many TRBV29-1 TGCAGCGTAGGGGGTACCGGCACCGTAGAGACCCAGTACTTC CSVGGTGTVETQYF
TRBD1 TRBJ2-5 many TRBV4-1 TGCGCCAGCAGCCCGGCAGGGGGCACCGAGACCCAGTACTTC CASSPAGGTETQYF
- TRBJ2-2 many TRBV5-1 TGTGCCAGCAGCTTAGACTCGAACACCGGGGAGCTGTTTTTT CASSLDSNTGELFF
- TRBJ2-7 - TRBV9 TGTGCCAGCAGCGTAGGAGGTAGTAGCTCCTACGAGCAGTACTTC CASSVGGSSSYEQYF
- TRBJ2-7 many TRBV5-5 TGTGCCAGCACCCCTCCTAGGACAGATTCCTACGAGCAGTACTTC CASTPPRTDSYEQYF